A single T cell receptor (beta chain) is shown here with its context. The data were obtained in a study of blood T cell repertoires in COVID-19. Here immunoSEQ multiplex PCR was the method, and the copy in TCRdb shows in-frame clones only, minus some. The sample lists 45,000 to 55,000 clones; over 65% were seen once. The CDR3 has 15 amino acids. Germline assignment: CDR1 SGHTA and CDR2 FQGTGA. Trimming removed 8 bases from V and 2 bases from J, with 13 bases in between. The chain carries TRBV7-3 and TRBJ2-6; TRBD2 might be the D (7 bases). The clonotype originates from a woman in her seventies with acute or convalescent COVID-19. The sequenced material came from peripheral blood. As DNA, the CDR3 is TGTGCCAGCGGGGGGGGGCCCCCTGGGGCCAACGTCCTGACTTTC. Amino acid sequence: CASGGGPPGANVLTF.